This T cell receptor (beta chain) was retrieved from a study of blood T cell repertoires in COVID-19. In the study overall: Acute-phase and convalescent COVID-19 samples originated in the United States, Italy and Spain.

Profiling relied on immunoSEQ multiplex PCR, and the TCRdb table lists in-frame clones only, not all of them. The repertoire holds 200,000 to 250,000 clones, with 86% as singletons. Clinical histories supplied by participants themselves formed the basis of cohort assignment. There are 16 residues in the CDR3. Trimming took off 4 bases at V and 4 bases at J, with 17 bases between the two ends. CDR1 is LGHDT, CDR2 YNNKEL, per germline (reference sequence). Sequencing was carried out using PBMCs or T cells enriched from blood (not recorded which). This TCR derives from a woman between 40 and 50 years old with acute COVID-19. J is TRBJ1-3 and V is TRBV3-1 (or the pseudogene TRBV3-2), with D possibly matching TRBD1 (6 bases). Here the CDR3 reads CASSRSRDNRGNTIYF. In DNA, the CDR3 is TGTGCCAGCAGCCGCTCCCGGGACAATCGGGGAAACACCATATATTTT.